This is a list of T cell receptor beta chains from one sample in a study of OX40 agonist ivuxolimab in advanced cancers. Here immunoSEQ multiplex PCR was the method, and the copy in TCRdb shows in-frame clones only, minus some. The sample holds around 27,000 clones, about nine tenths seen once. Material: CD4+ or CD8+ T cells sorted from blood, obtained in a trial of the OX40 agonist ivuxolimab. The receptors come from an adult with an advanced solid tumor such as melanoma, head and neck, liver or kidney cancer. Each CDR3 is given with its conserved first and last residue. The D gene is left open where the match is weak. A row's size may be missing; if present it is once, few, many or a size class.

-	-	TRBJ2-2	TRBV9	CASSERTYTGELFF	TGTGCCAGCAGCGAGCGGACCTACACCGGGGAGCTGTTTTTT
-	-	TRBJ1-4	TRBV6-1	CASSEGFGNEKLFF	TGTGCCAGCAGTGAAGGGTTCGGGAATGAAAAACTGTTTTTT
-	-	TRBJ2-1	TRBV15	CATSRKDNEQFF	TGTGCCACCAGCAGGAAGGACAATGAGCAGTTCTTC
-	-	TRBJ2-7	TRBV4-3	CASSQEVASDAYEQYF	TGCGCCAGCAGCCAAGAGGTAGCCAGCGATGCCTACGAGCAGTACTTC
-	TRBD1	TRBJ2-7	TRBV4-1	CASSQGTGRFMVSEQYF	TGCGCCAGCAGCCAGGGGACAGGGAGATTCATGGTGAGCGAGCAGTACTTC
-	-	TRBJ2-1	TRBV5-6	CASRIWNNEQFF	TGTGCCAGCAGGATCTGGAACAATGAGCAGTTCTTC
-	-	TRBJ2-7	TRBV27	CASSPLTGYEQYF	TGTGCCAGCAGCCCCCTGACAGGCTACGAGCAGTACTTC
-	-	TRBJ1-5	TRBV19	CASSSWGNQPQHF	TGTGCCAGTAGTTCTTGGGGGAATCAGCCCCAGCATTTT
-	-	TRBJ1-1	TRBV30	CAWSVLGDREAFF	TGTGCCTGGAGTGTACTAGGGGATCGTGAAGCTTTCTTT
-	TRBD2	TRBJ2-7	TRBV30	CAWSVSSGAYEQYF	TGTGCCTGGAGTGTATCCAGCGGGGCCTACGAGCAGTACTTC
-	-	TRBJ1-1	TRBV4-3	CASSPFGGESMNTEAFF	TGCGCCAGCAGCCCTTTCGGAGGGGAGTCTATGAACACTGAAGCTTTCTTT
-	-	TRBJ2-1	TRBV19	CASSISTSYNEQFF	TGTGCCAGTAGTATTTCCACCTCCTACAATGAGCAGTTCTTC
once	TRBD1	TRBJ1-3	TRBV19	CASLDRVAGNTIYF	TGTGCCAGCTTGGACAGGGTTGCTGGAAACACCATATATTTT
-	-	TRBJ1-1	TRBV29-1	CSVVAGTEAFF	TGCAGCGTTGTAGCAGGCACTGAAGCTTTCTTT
-	-	TRBJ2-3	TRBV6-1	CASSEWWGALTDTQYF	TGTGCCAGCAGTGAATGGTGGGGGGCCCTCACAGATACGCAGTATTTT
-	TRBD1	TRBJ2-2	TRBV7-2	CASSLVGTGGITGELFF	TGTGCCAGCAGCTTAGTTGGGACAGGGGGAATCACCGGGGAGCTGTTTTTT
-	-	TRBJ1-5	TRBV19	CASSIGRGGNQPQHF	TGTGCCAGTAGTATCGGGCGTGGGGGCAATCAGCCCCAGCATTTT
-	-	TRBJ2-7	TRBV11-3	CASSLKLGEQYF	TGTGCCAGCAGCTTAAAACTGGGGGAGCAGTACTTC
few	-	TRBJ2-1	TRBV19	CASSREGDALDLAVYNEQFF	TGTGCCAGTAGTAGGGAGGGGGACGCACTCGACCTAGCGGTCTACAATGAGCAGTTCTTC
-	-	TRBJ1-5	TRBV19	CASTQFGRAPFQPQHF	TGTGCCAGTACCCAATTTGGGAGGGCGCCTTTTCAGCCCCAGCATTTT
-	TRBD1	TRBJ2-7	TRBV9	CASSSRDRDFYEQYF	TGTGCCAGCAGCTCCCGGGACAGGGATTTCTACGAGCAGTACTTC
-	-	TRBJ2-3	TRBV19	CASSIRWQMGVGPTDTQYF	TGTGCCAGTAGTATAAGGTGGCAAATGGGAGTTGGGCCCACAGATACGCAGTATTTT
-	TRBD2	TRBJ2-1	TRBV4-2	CASSPVAGAFGGNEQFF	TGTGCCAGCAGCCCGGTGGCGGGAGCTTTTGGAGGCAATGAGCAGTTCTTC
-	TRBD1	TRBJ2-7	TRBV29-1	CSVRDRVNYEQYF	TGCAGCGTACGGGACAGGGTAAACTACGAGCAGTACTTC
-	-	TRBJ2-7	TRBV10-2	CASSDWRDSSYEQYF	TGCGCCAGCAGTGACTGGCGGGACTCCTCCTACGAGCAGTACTTC
-	TRBD2	TRBJ2-5	TRBV6-6	CASRGGAGDWETQYF	TGTGCCAGCAGGGGAGGGGCGGGAGATTGGGAGACCCAGTACTTC
-	-	TRBJ2-5	TRBV28	CASSLGASVYQETQYF	TGTGCCAGCAGTTTGGGGGCTAGCGTTTACCAAGAGACCCAGTACTTC
-	-	TRBJ1-5	TRBV6-6	CASSDQDSGNQPQHF	TGTGCCAGCAGTGATCAAGACAGCGGCAATCAGCCCCAGCATTTT
-	-	TRBJ2-2	TRBV9	CASSDRSYTGELFF	TGTGCCAGCAGCGATAGATCGTACACCGGGGAGCTGTTTTTT
once	TRBD1	TRBJ2-5	TRBV6-8	CASSYQYGQVVQETQYF	TGTGCCAGCAGTTACCAGTATGGACAGGTAGTCCAAGAGACCCAGTACTTC
once	TRBD1	TRBJ1-2	TRBV7-9	CASSLAGQDGYTF	TGTGCCAGCAGCTTAGCGGGACAGGATGGCTACACCTTC
-	TRBD2	TRBJ2-5	TRBV15	CATSRGGSGSETQYF	TGTGCCACCAGCAGAGGGGGTAGCGGGAGTGAGACCCAGTACTTC
once	-	TRBJ1-1	TRBV2	CASSELYGEGTEAFF	TGTGCCAGCAGTGAATTGTACGGGGAGGGCACTGAAGCTTTCTTT
-	TRBD2	TRBJ2-7	TRBV27	CASSLSSGGFNEQYF	TGTGCCAGCAGTTTATCGTCGGGGGGTTTCAACGAGCAGTACTTC
few	-	TRBJ2-3	TRBV6-5	CASSSSRTDTQYF	TGTGCCAGCAGTTCTAGCCGTACAGATACGCAGTATTTT
-	TRBD1	TRBJ2-1	TRBV27	CASSLLWGQGDNEQFF	TGTGCCAGCAGTTTATTATGGGGGCAGGGGGACAATGAGCAGTTCTTC
-	TRBD2	TRBJ2-3	TRBV4-3	CASSQGLAGGPIGTDTQYF	TGCGCCAGCAGCCAAGGACTAGCGGGAGGCCCGATCGGCACAGATACGCAGTATTTT
-	-	TRBJ2-7	TRBV6-5	CASSYALHYEQYF	TGTGCCAGCAGTTACGCTTTGCACTACGAGCAGTACTTC
-	-	TRBJ1-2	TRBV7-2	CASRGFGGDGYTF	TGTGCCAGCAGGGGGTTTGGAGGTGATGGCTACACCTTC
-	TRBD1	TRBJ2-7	TRBV11-2	CASSFGTGFMQYF	TGTGCCAGCAGCTTTGGGACAGGGTTTATGCAGTACTTC
-	-	TRBJ2-7	TRBV7-9	CASSLADYEQYF	TGTGCCAGCAGCTTAGCGGATTACGAGCAGTACTTC
-	TRBD2	TRBJ2-3	TRBV27	CASSLLAGVKDTQYF	TGTGCCAGCAGTTTGCTAGCGGGAGTGAAAGATACGCAGTATTTT
-	TRBD2	TRBJ2-3	TRBV30	CAWSVSREGLYTDTQYF	TGTGCCTGGAGTGTGTCGCGGGAGGGCCTGTACACAGATACGCAGTATTTT
-	TRBD1	TRBJ2-3	TRBV5-1	CASSWGVLTGGSDTQYF	TGCGCCAGCAGTTGGGGTGTACTGACAGGGGGCTCAGATACGCAGTATTTT
-	TRBD1	TRBJ1-1	TRBV6-5	CATGGLNTEAFF	TGTGCCACAGGGGGCCTGAACACTGAAGCTTTCTTT
-	-	TRBJ1-1	TRBV21-1	CASSKDRIQNTEAFF	TGTGCCAGCAGCAAAGACAGAATACAAAACACTGAAGCTTTCTTT
-	-	TRBJ2-7	TRBV6-1	CASSELRGRASYEQYF	TGTGCCAGCAGTGAATTAAGAGGGAGAGCTTCCTACGAGCAGTACTTC
-	-	TRBJ2-1	TRBV5-8	CASSYGLGYNEQFF	TGTGCCAGCAGCTACGGGCTGGGCTACAATGAGCAGTTCTTC
-	-	TRBJ2-7	TRBV7-8	CASSYDYEQYF	TGTGCCAGCAGCTACGACTACGAGCAGTACTTC
once	TRBD2	TRBJ2-2	TRBV27	CASSFGLAGVTGELFF	TGTGCCAGCAGTTTTGGACTAGCGGGAGTTACCGGGGAGCTGTTTTTT
-	-	TRBJ2-7	TRBV29-1	CSVDGGSKYEQYF	TGCAGCGTTGATGGGGGGAGTAAGTACGAGCAGTACTTC
-	-	TRBJ2-2	TRBV7-2	CASSLVPYTGELFF	TGTGCCAGCAGCTTAGTCCCGTACACCGGGGAGCTGTTTTTT
-	TRBD1	TRBJ2-7	TRBV30	CAWSVRGTYEQYF	TGTGCCTGGAGTGTCAGGGGGACCTACGAGCAGTACTTC
-	TRBD2	TRBJ2-5	TRBV19	CASSMPYVAGGDAETQYF	TGTGCCAGTAGTATGCCTTACGTAGCGGGAGGAGACGCGGAGACCCAGTACTTC
once	TRBD2	TRBJ2-7	TRBV4-2	CASSQEASGSTYEQYF	TGTGCCAGCAGCCAAGAGGCTAGCGGGAGCACCTACGAGCAGTACTTC